These 29 T cell receptor beta chains originate from one sample sequenced in a study of identical twins. Using its own MiXCR run on the 5' RACE reads, TCRdb lists one record per CDR3 protein. The sample lists some 590,000 distinct CDR3 sequences; approximately 10% were seen once. These same records also appear under a second study, on yellow fever vaccine responses in identical twins.

The sequenced sample consisted of PBMCs. The source of these receptors is a woman in her late teens or twenties in good health.

This clonotype was detected many times. V is TRBV5-1 and J is TRBJ2-3; no clear D gene. The CDR3 sequence is 14 residues long. CDR1 and CDR2 (germline): SGHRS, YFSETQ. V lost 1 base, J lost 0 bases, and 6 bases lay in between. The CDR3 DNA sequence: TGCGCCAGCAGCTTGCCAGTTAGCACAGATACGCAGTATTTT. As protein: CASSLPVSTDTQYF.

This clonotype has at least ten counts. The V call is TRBV5-1, the J call TRBJ2-1, with 8 bases that match TRBD1. The J segment lost 5 bases and the V segment lost 6 bases, leaving 10 bases of the junction unmatched. The CDR3 extends over 15 amino acids. Germline V lookup: CDR1 SGHRS, CDR2 YFSETQ. The chain's CDR3 is CASMQPGGLNNEQFF. CDR3 coding DNA: TGCGCCAGCATGCAACCAGGGGGCCTGAACAATGAGCAGTTCTTC.

The CDR3 DNA reads TGTGCCAGCAGCTTGGGCGGACACCGCGGGGAGACCCAGTACTTC. This encodes CASSLGGHRGETQYF. The chain has TRBV11-1 and TRBJ2-5; D may match TRBD1 or TRBD2 (5 bases each). V lost 3 bases, J lost 5 bases, and 16 bases lay in between. The germline V gene has CDR1 SGHAT and CDR2 FQDESV (reference sequence). The CDR3 extends over 15 amino acids.

The rearrangement links TRBV7-9 to TRBJ2-5, with D uncertain. V lost 7 bases, J lost 5 bases, and 8 bases lay in between. The germline CDR1 and CDR2 sequences are SEHNR and FQNEAQ (reference sequence). This CDR3 region has 11 residues. The CDR3 reads CASTTSETQYF. The CDR3 nucleotides are TGTGCCAGCACTACCTCCGAGACCCAGTACTTC.

Ten or more counts support this clonotype. This sequence joins TRBV6-5 and TRBJ2-5, with 8 bases that match TRBD1. Germline CDR1 and CDR2: MNHEY and SVGAGI. Germline trimming cut 4 bases from V and 5 bases from J; bases unmatched to any gene: 12. The CDR3 runs 16 residues. The CDR3 spells CASSLRTGLVMETQYF. The CDR3 nucleotides read TGTGCCAGCAGTTTGAGGACAGGGTTAGTGATGGAGACCCAGTACTTC.

This clonotype was detected only a few times. The chain employs TRBV27 and TRBJ2-3; 12 nucleotides line up with TRBD2. V was pared by 6 bases and J by 2 bases, with 6 bases of the junction left unmatched. The CDR3 covers 16 residues. Germline assignment: CDR1 MNHEY and CDR2 SMNVEV (reference sequence). This CDR3 is CASSILAGGPTDTQYF. As DNA, the CDR3 is TGTGCCAGCAGCATTCTAGCGGGAGGGCCCACAGATACGCAGTATTTT.

The genes are TRBV6-2 or TRBV6-3 and TRBJ2-1, with 9 nucleotides matching TRBD1. The CDR3 consists of 14 residues. Germline-derived CDR1 and CDR2 are MNHEY and SVGEGT. With V trimmed by 6 bases and J by 7 bases, 7 bases remained unmatched. CDR3 nucleotide sequence: TGTGCCAGCAGAAACAGGGGGCAGTTGAATGAGCAGTTCTTC. Its translation: CASRNRGQLNEQFF.

This chain joins TRBV2 and TRBJ2-1; 9 positions match TRBD2. CDR1 is SNHLY, CDR2 FYNNEI, per germline. The CDR3 sequence is 13 residues long. Losses at the gene ends were 6 bases for V and 7 bases for J; bases not matched to a gene: 4. The chain's CDR3 is CASSLAGPNEQFF. DNA of the CDR3: TGTGCCAGCAGCCTAGCGGGACCAAATGAGCAGTTCTTC.

This clonotype was recorded at least ten times. The rearrangement joins TRBV12-3 or TRBV12-4 to TRBJ2-1; D unclear. The germline V and J ends were trimmed by 2 bases and 7 bases, with 6 bases remaining between them. The CDR3 has 12 amino acids. CDR3 amino acids: CASSLWVNEQFF. In DNA form, the CDR3 reads TGTGCCAGCAGTTTATGGGTAAATGAGCAGTTCTTC.

Concerning this clonotype itself: Since no conserved phenylalanine or tryptophan closes the CDR3, a read error is the likely cause. Because the CDR3's place on the DNA is in doubt, the DNA is left out and the CDR3 is given as listed by TCRdb. The V call is TRBV27, the J call TRBJ2-7; the table assigns TRBD2, which was not confirmed against the DNA. Looked up from germline, CDR1 is MNHEY and CDR2 is SMNVEV (reference sequence). The CDR3 is 12 amino acids long, termini counted. CDR3 in amino acids: CASSLPRALLQL.

The chain carries TRBV20-1 and TRBJ2-7; 10 bases agree with TRBD2. V lost 1 base, J lost 3 bases, and 6 bases stayed unmatched. This CDR3 contains 15 residues. The germline CDR1 and CDR2 sequences are DFQATT and SNEGSKA (reference sequence). The CDR3 DNA reads TGCAGTGCTAGAGCGCCGGGACTAGCGAGCTACGAGCAGTACTTC. Translated, it gives CSARAPGLASYEQYF.

This clonotype was observed many times. The chain uses TRBV29-1 and TRBJ1-5; D gene ambiguous. V gave up 7 bases and J gave up 4 bases, with 11 bases separating them. The CDR3 is 12 residues long. From germline, CDR1 is SQVTM and CDR2 ANQGSEA. Here the CDR3 reads CSAGTGNQPQHF. In DNA, the CDR3 is TGCAGCGCAGGAACGGGAAATCAGCCCCAGCATTTT.

A few counts support this clonotype. The gene calls are TRBV27 and TRBJ2-3, with TRBD2 identical over 7 bases. Germline V lookup: CDR1 MNHEY, CDR2 SMNVEV (reference sequence). This CDR3 comprises 14 residues. With 2 bases clipped from V and 4 bases from J, the junction kept 3 bases outside the gene matches. The CDR3 DNA follows: TGTGCCAGCAGTTTACTAGCGGTCCCAGATACGCAGTATTTT. Amino acid sequence: CASSLLAVPDTQYF.

V and J are TRBV20-1 and TRBJ2-7; tentative D call: TRBD1 (6 bases). Per the germline V gene, CDR1 is DFQATT and CDR2 is SNEGSKA (reference sequence). Trimming removed 5 bases at V and 0 bases at J, with 11 bases between. The CDR3 consists of 13 residues. Written as DNA, the CDR3 is TGCAGTGCTCGACAGGAGTACTCCTACGAGCAGTACTTC. It encodes CSARQEYSYEQYF.

A few counts support this clonotype. This sequence joins TRBV5-1 and TRBJ2-5; D unresolved. This CDR3 contains 11 residues. V gave up 5 bases and J gave up 5 bases, with 7 bases separating them. Germline CDR1 SGHRS, CDR2 YFSETQ. Here the CDR3 DNA reads TGCGCCAGCAGGGATGTCGAGACCCAGTACTTC. Translated: CASRDVETQYF.

This clonotype was picked up many times. The chain uses TRBV18 and TRBJ2-1; D is unresolved. CDR1 and CDR2 (germline): KGHSH, LQKENI. CDR3 size: 12 residues. V shed 2 bases and J shed 8 bases, with 7 bases lying between them. The CDR3 coding sequence is TGTGCCAGCTCACCAAAGAGCGATGAGCAGTTCTTC. Its translation: CASSPKSDEQFF.

Many counts were recorded for this clonotype. V gene TRBV6-1 combines with J gene TRBJ2-2; TRBD2 matches 10 bases. CDR1 is MNHNS, CDR2 SASEGT, per germline. V was clipped by 6 bases and J by 6 bases; unmatched bases: 10. This CDR3 has 16 residues. The chain's CDR3 is CASRTLLLAGAGELFF. CDR3 bases: TGTGCCAGCAGAACTCTACTCCTAGCGGGAGCCGGGGAGCTGTTTTTT.

The gene calls are TRBV9 and TRBJ2-2; D ambiguous. The germline V gene has CDR1 SGDLS and CDR2 YYNGEE. V was shortened by 3 bases and J by 4 bases, with 22 bases between the two germline ends. The CDR3 is 18 residues long. CDR3 amino acids: CASSAPKGPVAGTGELFF. Written as DNA, the CDR3 is TGTGCCAGCAGCGCCCCAAAGGGCCCCGTAGCCGGCACCGGGGAGCTGTTTTTT.

This clonotype was counted a few times. The rearrangement joins TRBV5-1 to TRBJ1-1, with D tentatively TRBD1 (5 bases). The ends were cut back, 1 base at V and 4 bases at J, with 11 bases in the middle. Germline-derived CDR1 and CDR2 are SGHRS and YFSETQ. The CDR3 has 14 amino acids. The CDR3 spells CASSLLFQGTEAFF. In DNA form, the CDR3 reads TGCGCCAGCAGCTTGTTATTTCAGGGCACTGAAGCTTTCTTT.

This clonotype was recorded at least ten times. This chain uses TRBV20-1 with TRBJ2-1; TRBD2 agrees at 10 bases. This CDR3 contains 14 residues. Trimming at V came to 4 bases and at J to 10 bases, leaving 10 bases not matched to a gene. Germline lookup yields CDR1 DFQATT and CDR2 SNEGSKA (reference sequence). Written as DNA, the CDR3 is TGCAGTGCTACTGGCGGGACTAGCGTCACCGAGCAGTTCTTC. It is translated as CSATGGTSVTEQFF.

The chain combines TRBV7-3 with TRBJ2-6; D is uncertain. CDR1 SGHTA and CDR2 FQGTGA come from the germline V gene. CDR3 size: 16 residues. Trimming removed 4 bases from V and 1 base from J, with 11 bases in between. The CDR3 nucleotides read TGTGCCAGCAGCTCCCTTGGCAGGTCTGGGGCCAACGTCCTGACTTTC. Amino acids: CASSSLGRSGANVLTF.

This clonotype appeared a few times. No conserved phenylalanine or tryptophan is present at the end of the CDR3, so a read error is the likely explanation. The chain employs TRBV12-3 or TRBV12-4 and TRBJ2-7; D is possibly TRBD2 (6 bases). The CDR3 length is 15 residues. The germline V and J ends were trimmed by 5 bases and 2 bases, with 16 bases remaining between them. The CDR3 loop reads CASSEAGTSPYEQYL. CDR3 sequence (DNA): TGTGCCAGCAGTGAAGCCGGGACTTCTCCCTACGAGCAGTACTTG.

This clonotype came up a few times. The chain combines TRBV5-1 with TRBJ2-1, with a weak D call TRBD2 (6 bases). The CDR3 runs to 17 residues. CDR1 SGHRS and CDR2 YFSETQ come from the germline V gene. Trimming removed 6 bases from V and 1 base from J, with 20 bases in between. CDR3 amino acids: CASMLSGSVESYNEQFF. CDR3 DNA: TGCGCCAGCATGCTCTCCGGGAGTGTTGAATCCTACAATGAGCAGTTCTTC.

In its sample, this clonotype was seen many times. The gene calls are TRBV5-1 and TRBJ2-7; D remains unclear. Germline CDR1 reads SGHRS; CDR2 reads YFSETQ. Trimming removed 0 bases from V and 1 base from J, with 8 bases in between. The CDR3 loop spans 14 amino acids. The CDR3: CASSLGPQSYEQYF. The CDR3 bases are TGCGCCAGCAGCTTGGGGCCACAGTCCTACGAGCAGTACTTC.

This chain links TRBV20-1 with TRBJ2-1; 9 positions match TRBD2. This CDR3 has 18 residues. Germline values: CDR1 DFQATT, CDR2 SNEGSKA (reference sequence). V lost 3 bases and J lost 0; bases outside the gene matches: 12. CDR3 sequence: CSARVTSGTISSYNEQFF. The CDR3 DNA reads TGCAGTGCTAGGGTGACTAGCGGCACGATTAGCTCCTACAATGAGCAGTTCTTC.

This clonotype was detected many times. The CDR3 loop is CASRRTLRTGELFF. For the CDR3, the DNA is TGTGCCAGCAGGCGGACCTTGAGAACCGGGGAGCTGTTTTTT. This chain joins TRBV6-1 and TRBJ2-2; no definite D call. Trimming cost V 6 bases and J 5 bases, with 13 bases left between them. CDR1 and CDR2 from the germline V gene are MNHNS and SASEGT. The CDR3 covers 14 residues.

The sample holds many counts of this clonotype. The V gene is TRBV25-1, the J gene TRBJ2-2; D remains unclear. From germline, CDR1 is MGHDK and CDR2 SYGVNS. This CDR3 has 11 amino acids. V was shortened by 1 base and J by 10 bases, with 4 bases between the two germline ends. DNA for the CDR3: TGTGCCAGCAGTGAATTGGTGGAGCTGTTTTTT. It codes for CASSELVELFF.

A single count supports this clonotype. The chain carries TRBV7-2 and TRBJ1-2; D is possibly TRBD1 (5 bases). Germline CDR1 and CDR2: SGHTA and FQGNSA. The CDR3 runs 17 residues. V was cut by 4 bases and J by 5 bases, with 23 bases left in between. CDR3 nucleotide sequence: TGTGCCAGCAGCTCAACGGGACTGAGATTATCTTATTATGGCTACACCTTC. Protein: CASSSTGLRLSYYGYTF.

This clonotype was recorded many times. This chain uses TRBV12-3 or TRBV12-4 with TRBJ2-7, with 7 positions matching TRBD2. Unmatched junction bases numbered 5, after V lost 3 bases and J lost 0 bases. The CDR3 length is 15 residues. CDR3 sequence (DNA): TGTGCCAGCAGTTTCGCGCGGGGGAGCTCCTACGAGCAGTACTTC. This gives the protein CASSFARGSSYEQYF.